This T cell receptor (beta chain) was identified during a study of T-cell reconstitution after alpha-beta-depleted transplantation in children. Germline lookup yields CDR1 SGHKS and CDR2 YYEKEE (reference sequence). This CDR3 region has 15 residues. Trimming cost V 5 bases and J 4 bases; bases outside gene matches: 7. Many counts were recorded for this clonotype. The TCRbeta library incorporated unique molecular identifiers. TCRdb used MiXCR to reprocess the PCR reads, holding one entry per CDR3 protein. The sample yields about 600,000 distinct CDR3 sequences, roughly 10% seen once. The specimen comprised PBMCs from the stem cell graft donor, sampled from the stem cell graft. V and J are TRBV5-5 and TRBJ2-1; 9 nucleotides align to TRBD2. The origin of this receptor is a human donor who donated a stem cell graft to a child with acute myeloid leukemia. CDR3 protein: CASSFGLAGYNEQFF. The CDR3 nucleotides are TGTGCCAGCAGTTTCGGTCTAGCGGGGTACAATGAGCAGTTCTTC.